These 31 T cell receptor beta chains were sequenced from one sample in a study of beta chain features in type 1 diabetes. Expressed TCRB transcripts were sequenced after all isolated RNA was converted to cDNA. Using immunoSEQ multiplex PCR, the repertoire was profiled, and TCRdb retains in-frame clones only, with some absent. Among under 350,000 clones listed, around 24% were seen once. Study-wide points: There was a moderate but significant shortening of TCRB CDR3s in all four CD4+ subsets of Type 1 diabetes patients.

These receptors have no known antigen. Sequencing was done on a sample of naive CD4+ T cells from blood. Receptor source: a woman aged 30 to 39 with type 1 diabetes.

This clone was recorded a few times. The CDR3 region is CASSSRKTGSNQPQHF. The CDR3, as DNA: TGTGCCAGCAGTTCTCGAAAGACAGGGAGCAATCAGCCCCAGCATTTT. The rearrangement links TRBV27 to TRBJ1-5; 7 bases fit TRBD1. The V and J ends lost 4 bases and 1 base, in that order; junction bases with no gene match: 7. Looked up from germline, CDR1 is MNHEY and CDR2 is SMNVEV (reference sequence). CDR3 length: 16 residues.

The gene calls are TRBV27 and TRBJ2-1; no definite D call. Per the germline V gene, CDR1 is MNHEY and CDR2 is SMNVEV (reference sequence). The V end was cut by 4 bases, the J end by 3 bases, with 10 bases between. The CDR3 loop spans 14 amino acids. This CDR3 reads CASSSVPFYNEQFF. CDR3 nucleotide sequence: TGTGCCAGCAGTTCGGTCCCCTTCTACAATGAGCAGTTCTTC.

This rearrangement joins TRBV28 to TRBJ2-2; no definite D call. Trimming stripped 5 bases from V and 5 bases from J, with 9 bases between. The CDR3 totals 13 residues. Germline lookup yields CDR1 MDHEN and CDR2 SYDVKM. The CDR3 nucleotides read TGTGCCAGCAGTAACCCAGCGACCGGGGAGCTGTTTTTT. It yields the protein CASSNPATGELFF.

In DNA, the CDR3 is TGTGCCAGCAGCTTAGATCGGAGAGATACGCAGTATTTT. Its protein product is CASSLDRRDTQYF. The chain couples TRBV11-2 to TRBJ2-3, with D unclear. The CDR3 length is 13 residues. V was pared by 0 bases and J by 5 bases, with 6 bases between. Germline CDR1 and CDR2: SGHAT and FQNNGV. Using reference TRBV11-2 and TRBJ2-3 for the parts outside the CDR3, the full variable domain is EAGVAQSPRYKIIEKRQSVAFWCNPISGHATLYWYQQILGQGPKLLIQFQNNGVVDDSQLPKDRFSAERLKGVDSTLKIQPAKLEDSAVYLCASSLDRRDTQYFGPGTRLTVL.

This chain uses TRBV29-1 with TRBJ1-4; D gene uncertain. V lost 8 bases to trimming and J lost 5 bases, with 12 bases between them. The CDR3 contains 12 residues. Germline V gene lookup returns CDR1 SQVTM and CDR2 ANQGSEA. The CDR3 loop reads CSFRSGNEKLFF. CDR3 in DNA: TGCAGCTTCCGATCGGGGAATGAAAAACTGTTTTTT. The full variable domain, in which reference TRBV29-1 and TRBJ1-4 provide the parts outside the CDR3, is SAVISQKPSRDICQRGTSLTIQCQVDSQVTMMFWYRQQPGQSLTLIATANQGSEATYESGFVIDKFPISRPNLTFSTLTVSNMSPEDSSIYLCSFRSGNEKLFFGSGTQLSVL.

The V and J genes are TRBV5-4 and TRBJ2-1; D might be TRBD2 (5 bases). V was clipped by 4 bases and J by 0 bases, with 11 bases between them. The length of the CDR3 is 15 residues. Germline loops: CDR1 SGHNT, CDR2 YYREEE (reference sequence). In DNA form, the CDR3 reads TGTGCCAGCAGCCCGGACTTAAGCTCCTACAATGAGCAGTTCTTC. Translating it yields CASSPDLSSYNEQFF.

This clone has only a few counts. The genes are TRBV5-6 and TRBJ2-1; no definite D call. Germline V gene sequence: CDR1 SGHDT, CDR2 YYEEEE. There are 13 residues in the CDR3. The V end was cut by 1 base, the J end by 5 bases, with 7 bases between. The CDR3 loop reads CASSLLGNNEQFF. The CDR3 DNA sequence: TGTGCCAGCAGCTTGCTGGGCAACAATGAGCAGTTCTTC.

This clone occurred a few times. The V gene is TRBV4-1, the J gene TRBJ1-5; 9 nucleotides align to TRBD1. The CDR3 length is 17 residues. V dropped 0 bases and J dropped 4; count of bases not matched to a gene: 7. Germline V lookup: CDR1 MGHRA, CDR2 YSYEKL. CDR3 nucleotide sequence: TGCGCCAGCAGCCAAGATGGGAGGACAGGGGATAATCAGCCCCAGCATTTT. Translation: CASSQDGRTGDNQPQHF.

The sample holds a few counts of this clone. The chain carries TRBV28 and TRBJ1-2; 8 bases are shared with TRBD1. Losses at the gene ends were 4 bases for V and 8 bases for J; bases not matched to a gene: 6. Germline values: CDR1 MDHEN, CDR2 SYDVKM. This CDR3 comprises 13 residues. CDR3 residues: CASSYGQGWGYTF. Here the CDR3 DNA reads TGTGCCAGCAGTTACGGACAGGGATGGGGCTACACCTTC.

Remarks on this clone: Different DNA sequences within this sample yield the same CDR3. The rearrangement uses TRBV11-2 and TRBJ1-5, with D uncertain. CDR3 length: 14 residues. The germline V gene encodes CDR1 SGHAT and CDR2 FQNNGV. The ends were cut back, 1 base at V and 4 bases at J, with 8 bases in the middle. DNA of the CDR3: TGTGCCAGCAGCTTAGGCCTACGGAATCAGCCCCAGCATTTT. Translated: CASSLGLRNQPQHF.

The chain couples TRBV29-1 to TRBJ2-1; TRBD2 might be the D (5 bases). V was cut by 7 bases and J by 5 bases, with 15 bases left in between. CDR1 SQVTM and CDR2 ANQGSEA come from the germline V gene. The CDR3 is made up of 13 amino acids. In nucleotides, the CDR3 is TGCAGCGATTATAAGACTACTGACAATGAGCAGTTCTTC. This gives the protein CSDYKTTDNEQFF.

This clone was observed a few times. The chain has TRBV5-1 and TRBJ2-5, with D maybe TRBD1 (6 bases). Trimming removed 3 bases from V and 2 bases from J, with 11 bases in between. Per the germline V gene, CDR1 is SGHRS and CDR2 is YFSETQ. CDR3 length: 14 amino acids. CDR3 amino acids: CASSSGQLQETQYF. For the CDR3, the DNA is TGCGCCAGCAGCTCGGGACAACTACAAGAGACCCAGTACTTC.

This rearrangement joins TRBV6-5 to TRBJ2-7; TRBD1 might be the D (5 bases). The CDR3 sequence is 13 residues long. Germline CDR1 is MNHEY and CDR2 is SVGAGI. The ends were cut back, 6 bases at V and 3 bases at J, with 12 bases in the middle. CDR3 DNA: TGTGCCAGCAGCTCTAGGGGATTCTACGAGCAGTACTTC. This gives the protein CASSSRGFYEQYF.

The V call is TRBV29-1, the J call TRBJ2-7, with TRBD2 matching 8 bases. This CDR3 is built from 15 residues. Germline lookup yields CDR1 SQVTM and CDR2 ANQGSEA. Trimming cost V 6 bases and J 6 bases; bases outside gene matches: 16. CDR3 region: CSVRLATLLGGEQYF. In nucleotides, the CDR3 is TGCAGCGTCCGACTAGCGACTCTACTAGGCGGCGAGCAGTACTTC.

V and J are TRBV9 and TRBJ2-1; weak D call: TRBD2 (5 bases). Trimming took 4 bases from V and 7 from J, leaving 18 bases between them. CDR3 size: 15 residues. The germline V gene has CDR1 SGDLS and CDR2 YYNGEE. CDR3 in DNA: TGTGCCAGCAGCCCATACCCGGGCCGAGGGAATGAGCAGTTCTTC. This gives the protein CASSPYPGRGNEQFF.

V is TRBV9 and J is TRBJ2-5; 8 bases line up with TRBD1. The CDR3 contains 14 residues. Germline V lookup: CDR1 SGDLS, CDR2 YYNGEE. V gave up 0 bases and J gave up 5 bases; unmatched junction bases: 3. CDR3 DNA: TGTGCCAGCAGCGTAGATTGGACAGGGGAGACCCAGTACTTC. It translates to CASSVDWTGETQYF.

Concerning this clone itself: The junction and the germline gene differ at one end; a read error may be behind it. The chain has TRBV29-1 and TRBJ1-1; no definite D call. CDR3 length: 12 amino acids. Germline V gene data show CDR1 as SQVTM and CDR2 as ANQGSEA. The CDR3 reads CSILSGEIKMRF. The CDR3 DNA reads TGCAGCATATTGTCGGGAGAGATAAAAATGCGCTTT.

The rearrangement links TRBV5-1 to TRBJ1-2; D call uncertain. V was trimmed by 1 base and J by 6 bases, leaving 10 bases between them. Germline CDR1 is SGHRS and CDR2 is YFSETQ. This CDR3 region has 13 residues. The CDR3 protein is CASSLPGDNGYTF. CDR3 bases: TGCGCCAGCAGCTTGCCCGGGGATAATGGCTACACCTTC.

V gene TRBV9 combines with J gene TRBJ2-2, with TRBD2 matching over 8 bases. The germline CDR1 and CDR2 sequences are SGDLS and YYNGEE. The CDR3 is 16 amino acids. After removal of 0 bases from V and 7 bases from J, the junction contained 8 bases not matched to a gene. This CDR3 reads CASSVEAGVVRGELFF. CDR3 nucleotide sequence: TGTGCCAGCAGCGTAGAAGCGGGAGTGGTGCGCGGGGAGCTGTTTTTT.

Details on this clone: The sample contains more than one DNA sequence encoding this CDR3. V and J are TRBV18 and TRBJ2-7, with TRBD1 matching over 9 bases. In germline, CDR1 is KGHSH, CDR2 LQKENI. The CDR3 has 15 residues. V gave up 3 bases and J gave up 2 bases; unmatched junction bases: 5. CDR3 sequence (DNA): TGTGCCAGCTCACCCCCGGGACAGGGAACCTACGAGCAGTACTTC. Translated, it gives CASSPPGQGTYEQYF. The full variable domain, rest sourced from reference TRBV18 and TRBJ2-7, is NAGVMQNPRHLVRRRGQEARLRCSPMKGHSHVYWYRQLPEEGLKFMVYLQKENIIDESGMPKERFSAEFPKEGPSILRIQQVVRGDSAAYFCASSPPGQGTYEQYFGPGTRLTVT.

The chain couples TRBV9 to TRBJ2-3; a weak D match, TRBD2 (5 bases). The V and J ends lost 3 bases and 3 bases respectively, with 20 bases between them. Per germline, CDR1 SGDLS and CDR2 YYNGEE. The CDR3 covers 17 residues. CDR3 sequence: CASSERGWPSKTDTQYF. DNA of the CDR3: TGTGCCAGCAGCGAGAGAGGGTGGCCTTCGAAAACAGATACGCAGTATTTT. The complete variable domain, with remaining parts taken from reference TRBV9 and TRBJ2-3, reads DSGVTQTPKHLITATGQRVTLRCSPRSGDLSVYWYQQSLDQGLQFLIQYYNGEERAKGNILERFSAQQFPDLHSELNLSSLELGDSALYFCASSERGWPSKTDTQYFGPGTRLTVL.

This clone showed up just a few times. For the CDR3, the DNA is TGTGCCAGCAGTTTAGGCGACAGACAGAATCAGCCCCAGCATTTT. Translated, it gives CASSLGDRQNQPQHF. This sequence joins TRBV28 and TRBJ1-5; weak D call: TRBD1 (5 bases). CDR1 is MDHEN and CDR2 is SYDVKM in the germline V gene. This CDR3 spans 15 amino acids. The germline V and J ends were trimmed by 2 bases and 4 bases, with 12 bases remaining between them.

The rearrangement joins TRBV30 to TRBJ2-5, with a weak D call TRBD1 (6 bases). Trimming pared 1 base from V and 3 bases from J, leaving 15 bases between. The length of the CDR3 is 15 residues. Germline V gene lookup returns CDR1 GTSNPN and CDR2 SVGIG (reference sequence). This CDR3 reads CAWSETGFGEETQYF. The CDR3 DNA reads as TGTGCCTGGAGTGAAACAGGGTTCGGGGAAGAGACCCAGTACTTC.

The J gene is TRBJ1-4, the V gene TRBV4-1; 10 bases map to TRBD1. There are 15 residues in the CDR3. The V gene end was trimmed by 1 base and the J gene end by 8 bases; junction bases not matched to a gene: 4. Germline V gives CDR1 MGHRA, CDR2 YSYEKL. The CDR3 nucleotides are TGCGCCAGCAGCCAAGTCGGGACAGGGGCCGAAAAACTGTTTTTT. Translated: CASSQVGTGAEKLFF.

The rearrangement joins TRBV14 to TRBJ1-2; D not resolved. Germline CDR1 SGHDN, CDR2 FVKESK. V lost 0 bases, J lost 8 bases, and 16 bases lay in between. The CDR3 length is 15 residues. CDR3 DNA: TGTGCCAGCAGCCAAGATGGCGCGGGTGTCGGAGGCTACACCTTC. This codes for CASSQDGAGVGGYTF.

The V and J genes are TRBV28 and TRBJ2-3; no firm D call. V was pared by 5 bases and J by 5 bases, with 8 bases between. The CDR3 runs 12 residues. The germline CDR1 and CDR2 sequences are MDHEN and SYDVKM. CDR3 sequence (DNA): TGTGCCAGCAGTGTACCGGGAGATACGCAGTATTTT. Encoded protein: CASSVPGDTQYF.

The chain is built from TRBV19 and TRBJ1-2, with D possibly being TRBD1 (6 bases). Germline CDR1 and CDR2: LNHDA and SQIVND (reference sequence). The V end was cut by 6 bases, the J end by 8 bases, with 16 bases between. The CDR3 runs 13 residues. The CDR3 DNA sequence: TGTGCCAGTAGCGGACAGCTACTACTAGGCTACACCTTC. It is translated as CASSGQLLLGYTF.

The CDR3: CASSPTIRDTEAFF. The CDR3 DNA sequence: TGTGCCAGCAGCCCAACTATCAGGGATACTGAAGCTTTCTTT. The chain links TRBV7-2 to TRBJ1-1; D might be TRBD1 (5 bases). CDR1 and CDR2 from the germline V gene are SGHTA and FQGNSA. The CDR3 is made up of 14 amino acids. The V gene lost 5 bases and the J gene lost 5 bases, with 15 bases spanning the gap.

This clone was found a few times. The V gene is TRBV29-1, the J gene TRBJ1-1; D ambiguous. Trimming took 6 bases from V and 1 from J, leaving 15 bases between them. CDR1 SQVTM and CDR2 ANQGSEA come from the germline V gene. This CDR3 is 14 amino acids long. The CDR3 here is CSVHSQSTNTEAFF. CDR3 in DNA: TGCAGCGTACACAGCCAGTCTACGAACACTGAAGCTTTCTTT.

This rearrangement joins TRBV21-1 to TRBJ2-1; the table calls TRBD2, which could not be checked here. TRBV21-1 is classified as a pseudogene. There are 12 residues in the CDR3. The CDR3 is CASSTNGGEQFF. DNA of the CDR3: TGTGCCAGCAGCACTAACGGCGGTGAGCAGTTCTTC.

The V and J genes are TRBV7-2 and TRBJ2-7, with 12 bases aligning to TRBD2. The CDR3 runs to 15 residues. Germline V gene data show CDR1 as SGHTA and CDR2 as FQGNSA. Unmatched junction bases numbered 5, after V lost 5 bases and J lost 3 bases. The DNA for the CDR3 is TGTGCCAGCAGCCCAGGACTAGCGGGGATCTACGAGCAGTACTTC. Amino acids: CASSPGLAGIYEQYF. Complete variable domain (other parts from reference TRBV7-2 and TRBJ2-7): GAGVSQSPSNKVTEKGKDVELRCDPISGHTALYWYRQSLGQGLEFLIYFQGNSAPDKSGLPSDRFSAERTGGSVSTLTIQRTQQEDSAVYLCASSPGLAGIYEQYFGPGTRLTVT.